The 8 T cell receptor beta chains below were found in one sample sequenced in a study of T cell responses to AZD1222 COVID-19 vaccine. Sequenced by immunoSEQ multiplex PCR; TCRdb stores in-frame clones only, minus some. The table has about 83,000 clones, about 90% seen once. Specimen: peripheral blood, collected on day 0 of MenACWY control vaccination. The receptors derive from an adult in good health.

The CDR3 here is CASSDRRGGVEQYF. The CDR3 DNA is TGTGCCAGCAGCGATCGGAGGGGGGGTGTCGAGCAGTACTTC. The chain recombines TRBV7-2 with TRBJ2-7, with D possibly matching TRBD2 (7 bases). V was cut by 5 bases and J by 6 bases, with 17 bases left in between. The germline gives CDR1 SGHTA, CDR2 FQGNSA. The length of the CDR3 is 14 residues.

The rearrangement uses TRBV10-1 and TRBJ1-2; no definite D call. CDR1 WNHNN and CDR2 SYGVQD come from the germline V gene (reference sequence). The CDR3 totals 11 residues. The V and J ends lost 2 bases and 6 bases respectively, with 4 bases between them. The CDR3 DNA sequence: TGCGCCAGCAGTGAGGTCGATGGCTACACCTTC. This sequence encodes CASSEVDGYTF.

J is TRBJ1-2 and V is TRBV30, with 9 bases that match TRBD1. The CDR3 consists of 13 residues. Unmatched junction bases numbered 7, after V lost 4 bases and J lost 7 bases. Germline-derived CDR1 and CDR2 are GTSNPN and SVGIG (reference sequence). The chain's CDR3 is CAWNRDRAAGYTF. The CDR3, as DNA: TGTGCCTGGAACCGGGACAGGGCGGCTGGCTACACCTTC.

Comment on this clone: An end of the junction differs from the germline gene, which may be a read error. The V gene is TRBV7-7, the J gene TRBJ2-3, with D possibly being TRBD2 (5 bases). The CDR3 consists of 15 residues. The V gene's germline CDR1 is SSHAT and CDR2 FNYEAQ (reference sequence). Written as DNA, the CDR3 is TGTGCTAGCAGCTTAAGTCCAGCGGGCACAGATACGCAGTATTTT. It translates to CASSLSPAGTDTQYF.

CDR3 DNA sequence: TGTGCCACCAGTGATACTAGCGACGGAGGGGAGCTGTTTTTT. It encodes CATSDTSDGGELFF. The rearrangement uses TRBV24-1 and TRBJ2-2; the match to TRBD2 covers 7 bases. The V segment lost 3 bases and the J segment 8 bases; nucleotides outside the gene matches: 5. The CDR3 runs to 14 residues. Germline CDR1 is KGHDR and CDR2 is SFDVKD.

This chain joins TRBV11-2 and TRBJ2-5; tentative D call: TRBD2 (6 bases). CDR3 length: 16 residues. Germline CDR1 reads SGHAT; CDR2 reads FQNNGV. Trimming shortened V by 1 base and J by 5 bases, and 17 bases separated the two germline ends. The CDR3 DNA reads TGTGCCAGCAGCTTAGTCCGGCTCCCGGGAGTGGAGACCCAGTACTTC. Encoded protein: CASSLVRLPGVETQYF.

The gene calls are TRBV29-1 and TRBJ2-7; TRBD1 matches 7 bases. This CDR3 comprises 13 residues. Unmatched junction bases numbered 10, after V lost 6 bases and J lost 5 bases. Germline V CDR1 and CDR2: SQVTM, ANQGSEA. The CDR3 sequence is CSVSSTGTHEQYF. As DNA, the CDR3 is TGCAGCGTCTCCTCGACAGGGACCCACGAGCAGTACTTC.

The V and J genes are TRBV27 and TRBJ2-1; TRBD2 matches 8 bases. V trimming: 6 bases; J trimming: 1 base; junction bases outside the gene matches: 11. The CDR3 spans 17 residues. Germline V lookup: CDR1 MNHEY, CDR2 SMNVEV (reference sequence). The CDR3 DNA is TGTGCCAGCAGCTACACCCTGGGACTAGGGTCCTACAATGAGCAGTTCTTC. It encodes CASSYTLGLGSYNEQFF.